The 21 T cell receptor beta chains below were found in one sample sequenced in a study of T cell repertoires in cytomegalovirus infection. These receptors have no known antigen. TCRdb re-called the reads with MiXCR, one entry per CDR3 protein. The data show 700,000 to 850,000 distinct CDR3 sequences, with 32% seen just once and around 12% held by the top ten. Sequencing used cultured CD8+ T cells from PBMCs, obtained from culture after CMV antigen stimulation. The source of these receptors is a human donor in good health (CMV status not recorded). Some clones in this sample may be carry-over from other donors' samples.

This sequence joins TRBV13 and TRBJ2-7; D gene ambiguous. V was pared by 1 base and J by 2 bases, with 9 bases between. Germline lookup yields CDR1 PRHDT and CDR2 FYEKMQ (reference sequence). The CDR3 has 14 amino acids. In nucleotides, the CDR3 is TGTGCCAGCAGCTTAGCGGCACTTACCTACGAGCAGTACTTC. It is translated as CASSLAALTYEQYF.

The rearrangement links TRBV4-1 to TRBJ2-1; either TRBD1 or TRBD2 may supply D (5 bases each). V lost 11 bases and J lost 6, with 17 bases in between. The CDR3 is 13 residues long. The germline V gene has CDR1 MGHRA and CDR2 YSYEKL. CDR3 coding DNA: TGCGCCGTAAGGGACCAAGGGACCAATGAGCAGTTCTTC. Translated: CAVRDQGTNEQFF.

The table lists this clonotype with a few counts. CDR3 residues: CASSSPVGFPNTGELFF. For the CDR3, the DNA is TGTGCCAGCAGCTCCCCCGTGGGCTTTCCGAACACCGGGGAGCTGTTTTTT. The chain has TRBV7-9 and TRBJ2-2, with no clear D. Trimming pared 4 bases from V and 0 bases from J, leaving 15 bases between. CDR3 size: 17 residues. Germline CDR1 and CDR2: SEHNR and FQNEAQ (reference sequence).

The V and J genes are TRBV11-2 and TRBJ2-1; 15 bases align to TRBD2. There are 18 residues in the CDR3. Per the germline V gene, CDR1 is SGHAT and CDR2 is FQNNGV. Germline trimming cut 5 bases from V and 2 bases from J; bases unmatched to any gene: 7. CDR3 DNA: TGTGCCAGCAGCCGGACTAGCGGGGGGGCCGGGGCCTACAATGAGCAGTTCTTC. It codes for CASSRTSGGAGAYNEQFF. Based on the CDR3 plus reference TRBV11-2 and TRBJ2-1, the full variable domain is EAGVAQSPRYKIIEKRQSVAFWCNPISGHATLYWYQQILGQGPKLLIQFQNNGVVDDSQLPKDRFSAERLKGVDSTLKIQPAKLEDSAVYLCASSRTSGGAGAYNEQFFGPGTRLTVL.

This clonotype was observed a handful of times. The chain employs TRBV7-9 and TRBJ2-1; 8 bases match TRBD1. There are 14 residues in the CDR3. With 10 bases clipped from V and 0 bases from J, the junction kept 5 bases outside the gene matches. CDR1 and CDR2 (germline): SEHNR, FQNEAQ (reference sequence). The CDR3, as DNA: TGTGCCACCCGGACAGGGCACTCCTACAATGAGCAGTTCTTC. The encoded protein is CATRTGHSYNEQFF.

The chain joins TRBV12-5 to TRBJ2-2; D is unclear. This CDR3 is built from 11 residues. Per the germline V gene, CDR1 is LGHNT and CDR2 is FRNRAP. Between the trimmed V and J ends, which lost 7 bases and 5 bases, there was a span of 5 bases. CDR3 protein: CASVQTGELFF. DNA of the CDR3: TGTGCTAGTGTCCAGACCGGGGAGCTGTTTTTT.

This clonotype occurred many times. The V and J genes are TRBV7-2 and TRBJ2-6, with TRBD1 matching over 7 bases. The CDR3 loop spans 18 amino acids. The V and J ends lost 5 bases and 4 bases, in that order; junction bases with no gene match: 14. CDR1 and CDR2 from the germline V gene are SGHTA and FQGNSA. The CDR3 here is CASSLYAYDRVGANVLTF. CDR3 nucleotide sequence: TGTGCCAGCAGCCTCTATGCGTATGACAGGGTCGGGGCCAACGTCCTGACTTTC.

Comments on this clonotype: Because it lacks the conserved phenylalanine or tryptophan at the end, this CDR3 is likely a read error. This chain uses TRBV7-9 with TRBJ1-1; D is uncertain. Trimming pared 11 bases from V and 3 bases from J, leaving 13 bases between. The CDR3 runs 12 residues. Germline CDR1 and CDR2: SEHNR and FQNEAQ (reference sequence). Written as DNA, the CDR3 is TGTGCCGGTCGGGATCGGTACACTGAAGCTTTCTTA. Protein: CAGRDRYTEAFL.

The V gene is TRBV7-8, the J gene TRBJ1-5; no firm D call. Per germline, CDR1 SGHVS and CDR2 FQNEAQ. The CDR3 sequence is 16 residues long. Deletions cut 5 bases from V and 0 bases from J, with 14 bases between. CDR3: CASSPEAHYSNQPQHF. The CDR3, as DNA: TGTGCCAGCAGCCCGGAGGCACATTATAGCAATCAGCCCCAGCATTTT. The complete variable domain, with remaining parts taken from reference TRBV7-8 and TRBJ1-5, reads GAGVSQSPRYKVAKRGQDVALRCDPISGHVSLFWYQQALGQGPEFLTYFQNEAQLDKSGLPSDRFFAERPEGSVSTLKIQRTQQEDSAVYLCASSPEAHYSNQPQHFGDGTRLSIL.

The table lists this clonotype with a few counts. V is TRBV4-1 and J is TRBJ2-1, with D perhaps matching TRBD1 (5 bases). The germline V gene encodes CDR1 MGHRA and CDR2 YSYEKL. The ends were cut back, 9 bases at V and 7 bases at J, with 13 bases in the middle. This CDR3 spans 12 amino acids. The CDR3 is CASGHDGNEQFF. The DNA for the CDR3 is TGCGCCAGTGGACACGATGGGAATGAGCAGTTCTTC.

There are many counts of this clonotype. The V gene is TRBV7-9, the J gene TRBJ2-7; weak D call: TRBD2 (5 bases). Germline V gene data show CDR1 as SEHNR and CDR2 as FQNEAQ (reference sequence). This CDR3 comprises 14 residues. V was pared by 2 bases and J by 0 bases, with 8 bases between. Written as DNA, the CDR3 is TGTGCCAGCAGCTTATCCGACTACTCCTACGAGCAGTACGTC. Protein product: CASSLSDYSYEQYV.

The V gene is TRBV6-2 or TRBV6-3, the J gene TRBJ1-1; D call uncertain. The CDR3 spans 14 residues. Germline loops: CDR1 MNHEY, CDR2 SVGEGT. Trimming removed 2 bases from V and 5 bases from J, with 12 bases in between. The CDR3 nucleotides read TGTGCCAGCAGTTACCCACCCCTAGCAACTGAAGCTTTCTTT. Its protein is CASSYPPLATEAFF.

DNA of the CDR3: TGTGCCAGCAGCCCGCGGGGGGTCCCATACCAAGAGACCCAGTACTTC. Amino acids: CASSPRGVPYQETQYF. The chain links TRBV11-2 to TRBJ2-5; 8 positions match TRBD2. Germline V lookup: CDR1 SGHAT, CDR2 FQNNGV. Unmatched junction bases numbered 8, after V lost 5 bases and J lost 0 bases. There are 16 residues in the CDR3.

The V gene is TRBV20-1, the J gene TRBJ2-5, with D tentatively TRBD1 (6 bases). The germline V gene encodes CDR1 DFQATT and CDR2 SNEGSKA (reference sequence). The CDR3 sequence is 15 residues long. The V gene lost 0 bases and the J gene lost 4 bases, with 15 bases spanning the gap. The CDR3: CSARDWVEGGETQYF. CDR3 nucleotide sequence: TGCAGTGCTAGAGATTGGGTAGAAGGGGGAGAGACCCAGTACTTC.

At least ten counts were recorded for this clonotype. J is TRBJ2-1 and V is TRBV12-3 or TRBV12-4; D unresolved. The CDR3 is 15 residues long. Trimming took off 5 bases at V and 10 bases at J, with 21 bases between the two ends. For the CDR3, the DNA is TGTGCCAGCAGTCCCGGCCCCGTCGGCAAAACAGAGCAGTTCTTC. This codes for CASSPGPVGKTEQFF.

The V and J genes are TRBV7-3 and TRBJ2-1; D unclear. Germline values: CDR1 SGHTA, CDR2 FQGTGA. V lost 1 base to trimming and J lost 4 bases, with 17 bases between them. CDR3 size: 17 residues. CDR3 region: CASSLSGSSVAYNEQFF. The CDR3 nucleotides read TGTGCCAGCAGCTTAAGTGGCAGCTCAGTCGCGTACAATGAGCAGTTCTTC.

This clonotype was seen more than once but under ten times. This chain joins TRBV12-5 and TRBJ1-1; D ambiguous. The CDR3 spans 11 residues. The germline CDR1 and CDR2 sequences are LGHNT and FRNRAP. V lost 6 bases to trimming and J lost 3 bases, with 5 bases between them. CDR3 in DNA: TGTGCTAGTGGGCGGTACACTGAAGCTTTCTTT. The encoded protein is CASGRYTEAFF. The whole variable domain, filled in from reference TRBV12-5 and TRBJ1-1, reads DARVTQTPRHKVTEMGQEVTMRCQPILGHNTVFWYRQTMMQGLELLAYFRNRAPLDDSGMPKDRFSAEMPDATLATLKIQPSEPRDSAVYFCASGRYTEAFFGQGTRLTVV.

V usage is TRBV6-2 or TRBV6-3 and J usage is TRBJ2-1; possibly TRBD2 for D (5 bases). The CDR3 extends over 15 amino acids. Trimming cost V 5 bases and J 7 bases, with 18 bases left between them. The germline gives CDR1 MNHEY, CDR2 SVGEGT. The CDR3 region is CASSPRGKVVNEQFF. In DNA form, the CDR3 reads TGTGCCAGCAGTCCTAGAGGGAAGGTAGTTAATGAGCAGTTCTTC.

This clonotype has more than one count but fewer than ten. The rearrangement links TRBV27 to TRBJ2-7, with TRBD1 matching over 9 bases. Germline assignment: CDR1 MNHEY and CDR2 SMNVEV (reference sequence). This CDR3 has 14 amino acids. With 3 bases clipped from V and 8 bases from J, the junction kept 8 bases outside the gene matches. CDR3 in DNA: TGTGCCAGCAGTTTCGGGACAGGGCCAATCCAGCAGTACTTC. This codes for CASSFGTGPIQQYF.

The chain couples TRBV7-9 to TRBJ2-7, with 8 bases identical to TRBD2. With V trimmed by 4 bases and J by 2 bases, 7 bases remained unmatched. Germline loops: CDR1 SEHNR, CDR2 FQNEAQ (reference sequence). This CDR3 has 15 amino acids. In nucleotides, the CDR3 is TGTGCCAGCAGCTACCGCGCGGGGGGAACCTACGAGCAGTACTTC. It specifies CASSYRAGGTYEQYF.

V is TRBV29-1 and J is TRBJ1-1; 9 nucleotides align to TRBD1. The junction had 13 bases not matched to a gene; V was cut back by 2 bases and J by 9 bases. The CDR3 runs 15 residues. CDR1 is SQVTM, CDR2 ANQGSEA, per germline. In DNA form, the CDR3 reads TGCAGCGTTGAAAGTCCTAGGACAGGGGAACAGAAAGCTTTCTTT. It codes for CSVESPRTGEQKAFF.